The entry that follows covers one TCR beta chain sequence. No antigen is known for it. The sample is drawn from a study of cytomegalovirus exposure and HLA in healthy donors. Findings of the study overall: The study found most TCR sequences rare, yet found some public TCRs in many donors. Sequencing had likely introduced a cluster of highly shared sequence variants as an artifact. The classifier was said to identify cytomegalovirus status with high specificity and sensitivity. It was reported in a later analysis that an Asian-associated ancestry cluster showed fewer N-insertions than the 666-donor mean.

The PCR used 60 Vbeta and 13 Jbeta primers. Some clones are missing from TCRdb's copy, which holds only in-frame ones; the method was immunoSEQ multiplex PCR. The table has 120,000 or so clones, roughly 78% seen once; the top ten hold about 11%. The trim removed 1 base at V and 1 base at J, leaving 6 bases unmatched. Germline CDR1 and CDR2: SQVTM and ANQGSEA. This CDR3 has 16 residues. The rearrangement joins TRBV29-1 to TRBJ2-5, with 10 positions matching TRBD2. This sequence was found in a man in his thirties or forties in good health and CMV-seropositive. Sequencing was done on a sample of PBMCs. CDR3 in amino acids: CSVEGGTSDPQETQYF. The CDR3 nucleotides read TGCAGCGTTGAAGGCGGGACTAGCGATCCCCAAGAGACCCAGTACTTC.